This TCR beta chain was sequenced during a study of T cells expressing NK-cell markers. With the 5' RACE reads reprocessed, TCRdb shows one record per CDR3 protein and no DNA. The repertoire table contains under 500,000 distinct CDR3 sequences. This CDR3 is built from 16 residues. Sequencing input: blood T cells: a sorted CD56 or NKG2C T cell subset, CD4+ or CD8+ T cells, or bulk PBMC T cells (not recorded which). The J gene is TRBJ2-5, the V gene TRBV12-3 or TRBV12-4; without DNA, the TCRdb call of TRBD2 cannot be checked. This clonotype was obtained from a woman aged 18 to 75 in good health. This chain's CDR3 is CASSPSVTSGKETQYF.